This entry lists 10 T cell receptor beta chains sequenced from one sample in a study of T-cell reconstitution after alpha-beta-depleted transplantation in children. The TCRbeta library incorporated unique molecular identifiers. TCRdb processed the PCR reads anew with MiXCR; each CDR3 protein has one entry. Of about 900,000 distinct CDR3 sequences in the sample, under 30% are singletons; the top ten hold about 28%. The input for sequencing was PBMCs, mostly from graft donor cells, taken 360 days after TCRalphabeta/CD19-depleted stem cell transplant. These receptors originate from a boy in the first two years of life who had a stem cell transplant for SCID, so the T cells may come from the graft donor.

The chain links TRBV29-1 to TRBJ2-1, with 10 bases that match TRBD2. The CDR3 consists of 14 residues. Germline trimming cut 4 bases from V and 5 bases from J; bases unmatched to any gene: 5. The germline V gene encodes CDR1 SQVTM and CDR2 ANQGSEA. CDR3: CSVGLAGADNEQFF. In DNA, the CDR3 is TGCAGCGTTGGTCTAGCGGGGGCCGACAATGAGCAGTTCTTC.

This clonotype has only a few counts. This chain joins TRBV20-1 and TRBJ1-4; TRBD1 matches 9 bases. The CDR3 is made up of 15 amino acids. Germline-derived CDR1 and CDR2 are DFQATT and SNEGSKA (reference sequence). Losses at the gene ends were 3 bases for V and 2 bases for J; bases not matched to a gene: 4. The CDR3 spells CSASYGQGTNEKLFF. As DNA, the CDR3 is TGCAGTGCTAGCTACGGACAGGGGACTAATGAAAAACTGTTTTTT.

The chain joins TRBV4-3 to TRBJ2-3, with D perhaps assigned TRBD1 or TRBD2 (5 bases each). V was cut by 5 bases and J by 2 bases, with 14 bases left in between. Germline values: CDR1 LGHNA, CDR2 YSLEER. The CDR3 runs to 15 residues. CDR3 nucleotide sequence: TGCGCCAGCAGCGACTCCGGGACCCCCACAGATACGCAGTATTTT. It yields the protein CASSDSGTPTDTQYF.

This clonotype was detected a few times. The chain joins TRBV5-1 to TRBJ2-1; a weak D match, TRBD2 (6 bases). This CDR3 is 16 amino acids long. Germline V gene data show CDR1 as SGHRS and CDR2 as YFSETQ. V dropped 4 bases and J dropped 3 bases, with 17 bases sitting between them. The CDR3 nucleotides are TGCGCCAGCAGCACTGACCGGGACTTCTACTACAATGAGCAGTTCTTC. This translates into CASSTDRDFYYNEQFF.

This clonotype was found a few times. In nucleotides, the CDR3 is TGCAGTGCGCGCCGGGACCGCGGTAACTATGGCTACACCTTC. Translating gives CSARRDRGNYGYTF. The rearrangement uses TRBV20-1 and TRBJ1-2, with D perhaps TRBD1 (5 bases). This CDR3 contains 14 residues. Germline V gives CDR1 DFQATT, CDR2 SNEGSKA (reference sequence). V lost 6 bases and J 1 base, leaving 15 bases between the germline ends.

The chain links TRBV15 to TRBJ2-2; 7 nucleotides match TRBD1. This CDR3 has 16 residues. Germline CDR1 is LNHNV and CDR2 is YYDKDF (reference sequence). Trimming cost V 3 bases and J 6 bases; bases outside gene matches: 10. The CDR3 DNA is TGTGCCACCAGCAGCCCCGACAGGGATCGCTCCGGGGAGCTGTTTTTT. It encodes CATSSPDRDRSGELFF.

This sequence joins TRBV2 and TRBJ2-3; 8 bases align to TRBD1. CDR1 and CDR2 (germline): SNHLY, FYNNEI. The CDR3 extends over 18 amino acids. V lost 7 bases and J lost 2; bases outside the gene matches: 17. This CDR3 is CASIPMKEDRAYTDTQYF. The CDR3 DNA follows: TGTGCCAGCATCCCGATGAAAGAGGACAGGGCCTACACAGATACGCAGTATTTT.

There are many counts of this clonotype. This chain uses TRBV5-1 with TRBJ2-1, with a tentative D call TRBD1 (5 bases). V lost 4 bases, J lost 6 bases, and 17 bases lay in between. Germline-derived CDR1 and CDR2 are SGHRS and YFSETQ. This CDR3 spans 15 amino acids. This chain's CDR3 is CASSEMASDINEQFF. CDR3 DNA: TGCGCCAGCAGCGAGATGGCCTCGGACATCAATGAGCAGTTCTTC. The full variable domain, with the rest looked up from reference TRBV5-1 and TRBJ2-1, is KAGVTQTPRYLIKTRGQQVTLSCSPISGHRSVSWYQQTPGQGLQFLFEYFSETQRNKGNFPGRFSGRQFSNSRSEMNVSTLELGDSALYLCASSEMASDINEQFFGPGTRLTVL.

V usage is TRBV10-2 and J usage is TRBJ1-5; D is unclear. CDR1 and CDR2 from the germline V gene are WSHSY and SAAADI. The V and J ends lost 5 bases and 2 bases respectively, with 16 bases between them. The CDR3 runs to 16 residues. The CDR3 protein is CASSIDMERGNQPQHF. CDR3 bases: TGCGCCAGCAGTATAGACATGGAACGCGGCAATCAGCCCCAGCATTTT.

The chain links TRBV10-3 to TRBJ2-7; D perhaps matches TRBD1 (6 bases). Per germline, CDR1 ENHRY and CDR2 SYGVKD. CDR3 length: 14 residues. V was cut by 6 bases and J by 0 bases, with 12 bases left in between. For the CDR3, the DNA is TGTGCCATCAGGGAAGTGACAGGCTCCTACGAGCAGTACTTC. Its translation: CAIREVTGSYEQYF.